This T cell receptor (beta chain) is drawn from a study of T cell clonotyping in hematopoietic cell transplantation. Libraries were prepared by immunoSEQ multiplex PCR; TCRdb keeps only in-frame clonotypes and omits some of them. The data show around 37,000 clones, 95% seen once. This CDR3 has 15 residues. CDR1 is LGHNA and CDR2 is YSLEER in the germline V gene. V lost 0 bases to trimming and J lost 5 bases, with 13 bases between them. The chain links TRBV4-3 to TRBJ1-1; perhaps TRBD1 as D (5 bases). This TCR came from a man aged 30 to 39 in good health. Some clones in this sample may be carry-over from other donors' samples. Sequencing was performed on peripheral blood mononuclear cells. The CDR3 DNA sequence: TGCGCCAGCAGCCAAGACCGTCAGACAGATACTGAAGCTTTCTTT. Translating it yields CASSQDRQTDTEAFF.